The 10 T cell receptor beta chains reported below all come from one sample, sequenced in a study of CD8 T cells in Susac syndrome. RNA totalling about 0.5 to 1 ug underwent reverse transcription with random hexamers. In TCRdb, the immunoSEQ multiplex PCR reads were re-called with MiXCR into one record per CDR3 protein. The sample has about 130,000 distinct CDR3 sequences, 80% to 95% seen once. The sequenced material came from CD8+ T cells from PBMCs. Every receptor here comes from a human donor with multiple sclerosis.

This chain uses TRBV2 with TRBJ1-3; D not certain. V was shortened by 7 bases and J by 0 bases, with 4 bases between the two germline ends. This CDR3 has 12 amino acids. Germline V gives CDR1 SNHLY, CDR2 FYNNEI. The CDR3 reads CASNSSGNTIYF. The DNA for the CDR3 is TGTGCCAGCAACTCCTCTGGAAACACCATATATTTT.

V gene TRBV5-8 combines with J gene TRBJ2-3, with 8 bases lining up with TRBD1. V dropped 4 bases and J dropped 0; count of bases not matched to a gene: 4. Germline CDR1 is SGHTS and CDR2 is YDEGEE. The CDR3 consists of 15 residues. The CDR3 DNA follows: TGTGCCAGCAGCCCTGGACAGGGTAGCACAGATACGCAGTATTTT. Translated: CASSPGQGSTDTQYF.

The chain carries TRBV11-2 and TRBJ1-2; tentative D call: TRBD1 (6 bases). The germline V and J ends were trimmed by 2 bases and 3 bases, with 7 bases remaining between them. CDR3 size: 13 residues. Germline CDR1 is SGHAT and CDR2 is FQNNGV. The CDR3 is CASSLNRDYGYTF. The CDR3 nucleotides are TGTGCCAGCAGCTTAAACAGGGACTATGGCTACACCTTC.

The V and J genes are TRBV6-1 and TRBJ2-7; 7 positions agree with TRBD1. Germline-derived CDR1 and CDR2 are MNHNS and SASEGT. The length of the CDR3 is 21 residues. The V and J ends lost 6 bases and 1 base, in that order; junction bases with no gene match: 27. The DNA of the CDR3 is TGTGCCAGCAGAAATTGGACAGTTCCGGCTCCGGGACAGCTGTCTTCCTACGAGCAGTACTTC. It is translated as CASRNWTVPAPGQLSSYEQYF.

The J gene is TRBJ2-4, the V gene TRBV12-3 or TRBV12-4; D unresolved. Trimming took off 0 bases at V and 6 bases at J, with 6 bases between the two ends. This CDR3 region has 13 residues. The CDR3 sequence is CASSLAGLNIQYF. CDR3 DNA sequence: TGTGCCAGCAGTTTAGCAGGTTTAAACATTCAGTACTTC.

CDR3 DNA: TGTGCCAGCAGCTCGGGACTCGAGAGCTCCTACAATGAGCAGTTCTTC. This gives the protein CASSSGLESSYNEQFF. The chain employs TRBV7-8 and TRBJ2-1; possible D gene TRBD2, 6 bases. Germline V gives CDR1 SGHVS, CDR2 FQNEAQ. V dropped 4 bases and J dropped 0 bases, with 13 bases sitting between them. CDR3 length equals 16 residues.

The V gene is TRBV5-4, the J gene TRBJ1-1; no clear D. With 3 bases removed from V and 7 bases from J, the gap between germline ends came to 22 bases. Germline CDR1 is SGHNT and CDR2 is YYREEE (reference sequence). The CDR3 contains 16 residues. As DNA, the CDR3 is TGTGCCAGCAGCTACCGGGTCGCACCTCGAGGTGGTGAAGCTTTCTTT. Protein: CASSYRVAPRGGEAFF.

The V gene is TRBV19, the J gene TRBJ1-5; TRBD1 matches at 9 bases. Germline assignment: CDR1 LNHDA and CDR2 SQIVND (reference sequence). J gave up 0 bases and V 7 bases, and 7 bases lay outside the gene matches. The CDR3 runs 16 residues. This CDR3 reads CASIGTGNPSNQPQHF. For the CDR3, the DNA is TGTGCCAGTATTGGGACAGGGAATCCTAGCAATCAGCCCCAGCATTTT. Looking up the rest from reference TRBV19 and TRBJ1-5 gives the full variable domain: DGGITQSPKYLFRKEGQNVTLSCEQNLNHDAMYWYRQDPGQGLRLIYYSQIVNDFQKGDIAEGYSVSREKKESFPLTVTSAQKNPTAFYLCASIGTGNPSNQPQHFGDGTRLSIL.

V usage is TRBV5-1 and J usage is TRBJ2-1; 8 bases line up with TRBD1. CDR3 length: 12 amino acids. The V segment lost 9 bases and the J segment 7 bases; nucleotides outside the gene matches: 6. CDR1 is SGHRS and CDR2 is YFSETQ in the germline V gene. The CDR3 here is CATRTGQNEQFF. Written as DNA, the CDR3 is TGCGCCACCAGGACAGGGCAGAATGAGCAGTTCTTC.

The chain combines TRBV11-2 with TRBJ1-1, with D uncertain. CDR3 length: 14 residues. V lost 0 bases, J lost 8 bases, and 13 bases lay in between. Germline CDR1 SGHAT, CDR2 FQNNGV. CDR3 in amino acids: CASSLDRTRVEAFF. DNA of the CDR3: TGTGCCAGCAGCTTAGATCGTACGAGGGTCGAAGCTTTCTTT.